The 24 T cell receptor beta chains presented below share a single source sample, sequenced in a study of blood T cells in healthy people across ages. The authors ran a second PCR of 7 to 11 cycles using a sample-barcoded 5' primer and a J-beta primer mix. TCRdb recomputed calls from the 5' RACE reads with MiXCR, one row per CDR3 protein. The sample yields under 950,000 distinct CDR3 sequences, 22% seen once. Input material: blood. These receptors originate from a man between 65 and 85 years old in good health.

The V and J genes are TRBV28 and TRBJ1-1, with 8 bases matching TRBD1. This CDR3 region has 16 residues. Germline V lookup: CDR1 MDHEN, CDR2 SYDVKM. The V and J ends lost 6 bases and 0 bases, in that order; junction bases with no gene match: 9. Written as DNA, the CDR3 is TGTGCCAGCAGGCCCGGACAGGGAGGCCTGAACACTGAAGCTTTCTTT. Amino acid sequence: CASRPGQGGLNTEAFF.

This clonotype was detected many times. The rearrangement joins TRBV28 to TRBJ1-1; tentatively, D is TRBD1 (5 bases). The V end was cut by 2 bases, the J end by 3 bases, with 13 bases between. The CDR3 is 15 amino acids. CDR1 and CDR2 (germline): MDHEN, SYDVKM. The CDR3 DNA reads TGTGCCAGCAGTTTAATTGGCGAGGGGTACACTGAAGCTTTCTTT. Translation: CASSLIGEGYTEAFF.

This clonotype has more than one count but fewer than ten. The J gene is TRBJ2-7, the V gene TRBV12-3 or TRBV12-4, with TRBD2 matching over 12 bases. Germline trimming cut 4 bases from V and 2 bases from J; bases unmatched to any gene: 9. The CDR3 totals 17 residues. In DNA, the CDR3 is TGTGCCAGCAGTTGGACTAGCGGGGCCCTTTTTGCCTACGAGCAGTACTTC. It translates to CASSWTSGALFAYEQYF.

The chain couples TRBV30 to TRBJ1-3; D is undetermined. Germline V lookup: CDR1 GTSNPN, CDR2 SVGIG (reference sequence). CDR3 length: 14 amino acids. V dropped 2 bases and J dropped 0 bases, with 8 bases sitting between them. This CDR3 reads CAWSSGLSGNTIYF. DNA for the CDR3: TGTGCCTGGAGTTCGGGCCTCTCTGGAAACACCATATATTTT.

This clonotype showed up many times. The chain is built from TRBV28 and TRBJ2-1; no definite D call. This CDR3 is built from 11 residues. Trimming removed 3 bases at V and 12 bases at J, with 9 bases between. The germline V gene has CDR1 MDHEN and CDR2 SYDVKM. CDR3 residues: CASSFSRGQFF. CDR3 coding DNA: TGTGCCAGCAGTTTCTCCCGTGGGCAGTTCTTC.

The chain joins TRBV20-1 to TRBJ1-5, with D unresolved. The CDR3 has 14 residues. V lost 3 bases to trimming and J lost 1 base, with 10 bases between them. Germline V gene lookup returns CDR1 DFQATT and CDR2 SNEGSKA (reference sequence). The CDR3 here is CSASSGFSNQPQHF. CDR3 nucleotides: TGCAGTGCTAGCTCGGGGTTCAGCAATCAGCCCCAGCATTTT.

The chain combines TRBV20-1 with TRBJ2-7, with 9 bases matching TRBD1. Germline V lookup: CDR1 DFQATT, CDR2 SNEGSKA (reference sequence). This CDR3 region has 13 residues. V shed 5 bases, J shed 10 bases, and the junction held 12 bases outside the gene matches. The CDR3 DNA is TGCAGTGCTCCCCGGGACAGGGATACGTTACAGTACTTC. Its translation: CSAPRDRDTLQYF.

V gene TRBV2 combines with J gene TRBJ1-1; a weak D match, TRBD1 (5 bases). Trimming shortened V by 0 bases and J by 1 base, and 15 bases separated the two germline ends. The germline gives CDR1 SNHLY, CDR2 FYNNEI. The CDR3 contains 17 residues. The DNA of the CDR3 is TGTGCCAGCAGTGAAGCGCTCAGGGACCAAGGGAACACTGAAGCTTTCTTT. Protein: CASSEALRDQGNTEAFF.

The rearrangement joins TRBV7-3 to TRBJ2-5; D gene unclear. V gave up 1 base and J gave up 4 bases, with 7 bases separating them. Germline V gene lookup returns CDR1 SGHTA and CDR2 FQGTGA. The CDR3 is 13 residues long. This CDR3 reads CASSLRAAETQYF. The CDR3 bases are TGTGCCAGCAGCTTAAGGGCAGCAGAGACCCAGTACTTC. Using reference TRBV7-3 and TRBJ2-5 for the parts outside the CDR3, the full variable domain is GAGVSQTPSNKVTEKGKYVELRCDPISGHTALYWYRQSLGQGPEFLIYFQGTGAADDSGLPNDRFFAVRPEGSVSTLKIQRTERGDSAVYLCASSLRAAETQYFGPGTRLLVL.

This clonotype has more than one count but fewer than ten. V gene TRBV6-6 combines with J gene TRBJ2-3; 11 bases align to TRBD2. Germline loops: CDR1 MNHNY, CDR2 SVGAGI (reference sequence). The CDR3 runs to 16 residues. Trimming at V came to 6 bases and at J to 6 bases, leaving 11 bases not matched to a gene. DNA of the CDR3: TGTGCCAGCAGGACGTCTAGCGGGAGGCTCGGGGATACGCAGTATTTT. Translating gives CASRTSSGRLGDTQYF.

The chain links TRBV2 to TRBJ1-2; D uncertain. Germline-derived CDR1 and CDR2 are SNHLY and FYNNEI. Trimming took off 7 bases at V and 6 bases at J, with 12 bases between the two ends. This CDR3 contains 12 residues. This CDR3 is CASIGRTDGYTF. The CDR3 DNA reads TGTGCCAGCATAGGCAGGACTGATGGCTACACCTTC.

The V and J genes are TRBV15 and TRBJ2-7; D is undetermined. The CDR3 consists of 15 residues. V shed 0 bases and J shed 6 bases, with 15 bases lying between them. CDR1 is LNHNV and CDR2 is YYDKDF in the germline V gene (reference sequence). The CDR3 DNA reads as TGTGCCACCAGCAGAGACCGGTTACGCCACGGCGAGCAGTACGTC. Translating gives CATSRDRLRHGEQYV.

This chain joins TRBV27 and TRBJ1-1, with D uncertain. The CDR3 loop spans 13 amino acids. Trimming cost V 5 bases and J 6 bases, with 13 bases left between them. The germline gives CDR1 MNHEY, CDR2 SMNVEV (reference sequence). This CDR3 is CASSPGSSSEAFF. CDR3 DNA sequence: TGTGCCAGCAGTCCGGGCAGTAGTTCTGAAGCTTTCTTT.

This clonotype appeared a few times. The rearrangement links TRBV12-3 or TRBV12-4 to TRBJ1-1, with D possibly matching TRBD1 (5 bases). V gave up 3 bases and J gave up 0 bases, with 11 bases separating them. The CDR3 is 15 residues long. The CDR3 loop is CASSFSGTMNTEAFF. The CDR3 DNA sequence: TGTGCCAGCAGTTTTTCAGGGACCATGAACACTGAAGCTTTCTTT.

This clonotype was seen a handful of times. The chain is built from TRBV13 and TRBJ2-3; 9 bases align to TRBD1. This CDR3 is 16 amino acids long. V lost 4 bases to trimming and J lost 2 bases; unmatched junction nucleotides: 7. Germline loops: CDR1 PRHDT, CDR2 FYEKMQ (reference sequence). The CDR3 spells CASSYGGQGYTDTQYF. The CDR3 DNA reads TGTGCCAGCAGCTACGGCGGACAGGGGTACACAGATACGCAGTATTTT.

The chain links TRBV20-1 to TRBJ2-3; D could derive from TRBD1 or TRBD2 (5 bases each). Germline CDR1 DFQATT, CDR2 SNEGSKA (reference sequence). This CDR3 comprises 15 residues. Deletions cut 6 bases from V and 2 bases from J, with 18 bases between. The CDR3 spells CSAQGPSSSTDTQYF. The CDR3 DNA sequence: TGCAGTGCCCAGGGACCTTCCTCCTCCACAGATACGCAGTATTTT.

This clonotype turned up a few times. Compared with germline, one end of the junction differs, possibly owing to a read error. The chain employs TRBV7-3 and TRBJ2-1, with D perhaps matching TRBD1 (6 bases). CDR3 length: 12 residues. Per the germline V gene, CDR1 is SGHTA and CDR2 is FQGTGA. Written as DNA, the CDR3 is TGTGCCAGCAGCACAGGGTACAGTGAGCAGTTCTTC. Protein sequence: CASSTGYSEQFF.

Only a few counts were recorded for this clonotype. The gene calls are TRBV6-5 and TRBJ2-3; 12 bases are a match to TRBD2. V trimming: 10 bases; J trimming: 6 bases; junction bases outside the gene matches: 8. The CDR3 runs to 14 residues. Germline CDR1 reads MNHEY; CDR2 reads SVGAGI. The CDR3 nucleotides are TGTGCCACCTCCGGGACTAGCGGGCGTGATACGCAGTATTTT. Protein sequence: CATSGTSGRDTQYF.

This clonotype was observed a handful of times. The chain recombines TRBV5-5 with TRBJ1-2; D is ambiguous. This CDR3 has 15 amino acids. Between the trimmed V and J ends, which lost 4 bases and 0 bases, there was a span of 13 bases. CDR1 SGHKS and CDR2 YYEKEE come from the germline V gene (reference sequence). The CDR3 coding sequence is TGTGCCAGCAGCCTCGTGGGTTCCGCTAACTATGGCTACACCTTC. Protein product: CASSLVGSANYGYTF.

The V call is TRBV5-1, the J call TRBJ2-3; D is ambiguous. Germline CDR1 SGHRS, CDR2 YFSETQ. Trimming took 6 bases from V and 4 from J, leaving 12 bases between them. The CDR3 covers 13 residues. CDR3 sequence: CASKPAGPDTQYF. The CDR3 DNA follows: TGCGCCAGCAAGCCCGCCGGACCAGATACGCAGTATTTT.

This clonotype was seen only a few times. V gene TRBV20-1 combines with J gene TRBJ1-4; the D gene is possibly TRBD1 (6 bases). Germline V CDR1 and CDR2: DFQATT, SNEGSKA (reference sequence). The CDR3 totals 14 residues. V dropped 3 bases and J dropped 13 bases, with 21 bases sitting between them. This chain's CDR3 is CSASGAGASDLLFF. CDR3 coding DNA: TGCAGTGCTAGCGGGGCAGGGGCGTCGGATCTACTGTTTTTT.

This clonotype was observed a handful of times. The CDR3 loop is CSASSGLNEQYF. The CDR3 DNA follows: TGCAGTGCTAGCAGTGGTCTCAACGAGCAGTACTTC. This chain connects TRBV20-1 to TRBJ2-5, with unresolved D. The end of the DNA aligns better with TRBJ2-7, so the J call may be wrong. The CDR3 length is 12 residues. Germline values: CDR1 DFQATT, CDR2 SNEGSKA (reference sequence).

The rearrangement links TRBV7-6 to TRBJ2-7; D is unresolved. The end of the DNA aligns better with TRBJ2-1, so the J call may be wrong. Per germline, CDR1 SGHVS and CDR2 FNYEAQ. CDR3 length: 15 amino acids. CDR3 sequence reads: CASSPIPQAYNEQFF. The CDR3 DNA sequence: TGTGCCAGCAGCCCGATCCCCCAAGCATACAATGAGCAGTTCTTC.

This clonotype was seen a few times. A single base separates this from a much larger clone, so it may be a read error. The CDR3 loop reads CAGSLASGKETQYF. The CDR3 nucleotides read TGTGCCGGCAGCTTAGCGTCCGGGAAAGAGACCCAGTACTTC. V and J are TRBV7-2 and TRBJ2-5; D possibly corresponds to TRBD2 (5 bases). Germline-derived CDR1 and CDR2 are SGHTA and FQGNSA. The CDR3 runs 14 residues.